The TCR beta chain described here comes from a study of T cell responses to AZD1222 COVID-19 vaccine. Findings of the study overall: With dominance at 160-218 and 743-854, vaccine-associated CD4 TCRs spanned spike.

Regarding this clone: What it recognizes is unknown.

Sequencing used immunoSEQ multiplex PCR; TCRdb keeps in-frame clones, though not all of them. Among 90,000 to 95,000 clones listed, roughly 93% were seen once. The TCR originated in an adult in good health. Material: peripheral blood, obtained on day 0 of AZD1222 vaccination.

CDR3 sequence reads: CASSMGQLNQPQHF. The CDR3 region has the DNA TGTGCCAGTAGTATGGGACAGCTTAATCAGCCCCAGCATTTT. V is TRBV19 and J is TRBJ1-5, with 7 bases aligning to TRBD1. CDR3 length equals 14 residues. From germline, CDR1 is LNHDA and CDR2 SQIVND (reference sequence). V lost 3 bases, J lost 4 bases, and 3 bases stayed unmatched.